This passage covers 11 T cell receptor beta chains from one sample sequenced in a study of Ad26.COV2.S vaccination and SARS-CoV-2 variants (dated by TCRdb to about 2021). Library preparation employed the immunoSEQ multiplex PCR assay. TCRdb limited this immuneACCESS table to in-frame rearrangements with V and J called. A share of clones is missing; checked studies link under half to unresolved V genes, and the rest is unexplained. For this sample there are around 310,000 clones; 90% appear just once. The ten largest clones add up to around 5.5% of the sample. The meaning of the sample's treatment or condition label: roughly 19 received Ad26.COV2.S at low or high dose, single or two shots; roughly five received placebo; per-sample allocation not given. Repertoires of vaccine and placebo recipients were sequenced from samples taken on day 63 after the first injection. The sample consisted of peripheral blood, taken in a trial of Ad26.COV2.S vaccine versus placebo. The source of these receptors is a person aged 18-60 years who received the Ad26.COV2.S COVID-19 vaccine or a placebo.

This rearrangement joins TRBV2 to TRBJ2-5, with D perhaps assigned TRBD1 or TRBD2 (6 bases each). The V and J ends lost 1 base and 4 bases respectively, with 13 bases between them. This CDR3 has 15 residues. CDR1 and CDR2 (germline): SNHLY, FYNNEI. The CDR3 DNA reads as TGTGCCAGCAGTGAAGGTCGAGGGGGAGGAGAGACCCAGTACTTC. Translation: CASSEGRGGGETQYF. The whole variable domain, filled in from reference TRBV2 and TRBJ2-5, reads EPEVTQTPSHQVTQMGQEVILRCVPISNHLYFYWYRQILGQKVEFLVSFYNNEISEKSEIFDDQFSVERPDGSNFTLKIRSTKLEDSAMYFCASSEGRGGGETQYFGPGTRLLVL.

This clone came up once. As DNA, the CDR3 is TGTGCCAGCACCCGGGGGGGAGGGCGCACTGGGGCCAACGTCCTGACTTTC. Residues: CASTRGGGRTGANVLTF. The rearrangement uses TRBV5-6 and TRBJ2-6, with 8 bases fitting TRBD2. The ends lost 6 bases at V and 2 bases at J; junction bases unmatched: 10. Looked up from germline, CDR1 is SGHDT and CDR2 is YYEEEE. The CDR3 is 17 residues long. The whole variable domain, remainder taken from reference TRBV5-6 and TRBJ2-6, is DAGVTQSPTHLIKTRGQQVTLRCSPKSGHDTVSWYQQALGQGPQFIFQYYEEEERQRGNFPDRFSGHQFPNYSSELNVNALLLGDSALYLCASTRGGGRTGANVLTFGAGSRLTVL.

V usage is TRBV4-3 and J usage is TRBJ2-3; D not resolved. Trimming left V 2 bases short and J 4 bases short, with 13 bases between. This CDR3 spans 15 amino acids. Germline V CDR1 and CDR2: LGHNA, YSLEER. CDR3 amino acids: CASSQLGRRPDTQYF. In DNA, the CDR3 is TGCGCCAGCAGCCAATTGGGTAGAAGGCCAGATACGCAGTATTTT.

In this sample, this clone turned up once. The chain recombines TRBV11-2 with TRBJ1-1; no reliable D call. V dropped 4 bases and J dropped 3 bases, with 18 bases sitting between them. The CDR3 consists of 16 residues. CDR1 and CDR2 from the germline V gene are SGHAT and FQNNGV. CDR3 loop: CASSSNEGYGDTEAFF. CDR3 DNA sequence: TGTGCCAGCAGCTCGAACGAGGGATACGGGGACACTGAAGCTTTCTTT. Supplemented by reference TRBV11-2 and TRBJ1-1, the full variable domain reads EAGVAQSPRYKIIEKRQSVAFWCNPISGHATLYWYQQILGQGPKLLIQFQNNGVVDDSQLPKDRFSAERLKGVDSTLKIQPAKLEDSAVYLCASSSNEGYGDTEAFFGQGTRLTVV.

The chain carries TRBV15 and TRBJ1-3; no reliable D call. Germline V gene lookup returns CDR1 LNHNV and CDR2 YYDKDF (reference sequence). The CDR3 runs to 14 residues. V lost 0 bases to trimming and J lost 3 bases, with 6 bases between them. As DNA, the CDR3 is TGTGCCACCAGCAGAGATACGGGTGGAAACACCATATATTTT. It encodes CATSRDTGGNTIYF.

The chain uses TRBV27 and TRBJ2-1; D unclear. CDR3 length: 15 residues. Between the trimmed V and J ends, which lost 3 bases and 3 bases, there was a span of 12 bases. Per the germline V gene, CDR1 is MNHEY and CDR2 is SMNVEV (reference sequence). As DNA, the CDR3 is TGTGCCAGCAGTTTGTTGGACGAAGGCTACAATGAGCAGTTCTTC. Translated, it gives CASSLLDEGYNEQFF.

In its sample, this clone was seen a few times. The V and J genes are TRBV24-1 and TRBJ2-1, with D tentatively TRBD2 (5 bases). CDR1 and CDR2 (germline): KGHDR, SFDVKD. The CDR3 consists of 12 residues. With 7 bases removed from V and 12 bases from J, the gap between germline ends came to 15 bases. The CDR3 DNA reads TGTGCCACCAGGGGAGCTGATAAAGTGCAGTTCTTC. It translates to CATRGADKVQFF.

The V gene is TRBV7-8, the J gene TRBJ2-3; either TRBD1 or TRBD2 may supply D (6 bases each). The CDR3 covers 14 residues. Trimming stripped 11 bases from V and 2 bases from J, with 17 bases between. Germline CDR1 reads SGHVS; CDR2 reads FQNEAQ. Here the CDR3 DNA reads TGTGCCGTCCTAAGGGGGGACCCCACAGATACGCAGTATTTT. Translation gives CAVLRGDPTDTQYF.

The V call is TRBV4-3, the J call TRBJ1-2; the D is unclear. This CDR3 comprises 15 residues. Germline V gene data show CDR1 as LGHNA and CDR2 as YSLEER. Deletions cut 0 bases from V and 0 bases from J, with 8 bases between. The CDR3 nucleotides read TGCGCCAGCAGCCAAGATACGGGGTCTAACTATGGCTACACCTTC. Amino acid sequence: CASSQDTGSNYGYTF.

The V gene is TRBV7-9, the J gene TRBJ1-2, with D possibly TRBD1 on 6 matching bases. Trimming pared 5 bases from V and 8 bases from J, leaving 18 bases between. The CDR3 spans 14 residues. Germline assignment: CDR1 SEHNR and CDR2 FQNEAQ (reference sequence). The CDR3 is CASSILEGVWGYTF. In nucleotides, the CDR3 is TGTGCCAGCAGCATCCTCGAGGGGGTATGGGGCTACACCTTC.

The CDR3, as DNA: TGCGCCAGCAGCCAAGAGGGCGGGAGTTACAATGAGCAGTTCTTC. It translates to CASSQEGGSYNEQFF. V usage is TRBV4-3 and J usage is TRBJ2-1, with 7 bases fitting TRBD2. The CDR3 runs 15 residues. Losses at the gene ends were 0 bases for V and 4 bases for J; bases not matched to a gene: 3. Germline lookup yields CDR1 LGHNA and CDR2 YSLEER.